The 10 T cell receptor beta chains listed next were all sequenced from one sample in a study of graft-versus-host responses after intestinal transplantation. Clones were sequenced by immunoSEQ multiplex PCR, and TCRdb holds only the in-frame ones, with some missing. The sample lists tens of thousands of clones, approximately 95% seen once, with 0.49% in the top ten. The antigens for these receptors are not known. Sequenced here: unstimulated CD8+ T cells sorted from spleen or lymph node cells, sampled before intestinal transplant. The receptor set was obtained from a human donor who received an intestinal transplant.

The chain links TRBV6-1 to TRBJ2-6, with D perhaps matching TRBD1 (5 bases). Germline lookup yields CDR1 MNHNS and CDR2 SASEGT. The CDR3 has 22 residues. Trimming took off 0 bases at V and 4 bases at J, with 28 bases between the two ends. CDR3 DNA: TGTGCCAGCAGTGAAGCCGACAAGGGTTATCGACAGATAATAAGCGGGGCCAACGTCCTGACTTTC. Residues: CASSEADKGYRQIISGANVLTF.

CDR3 DNA: TGTGCCAGCAGCCAGGGGGTGTCTGGGGCCAACGTCCTGACTTTC. Amino acids: CASSQGVSGANVLTF. The V gene is TRBV5-4, the J gene TRBJ2-6; 7 bases match TRBD1. The V gene's germline CDR1 is SGHNT and CDR2 YYREEE (reference sequence). The CDR3 covers 15 residues. V lost 4 bases to trimming and J lost 1 base; unmatched junction nucleotides: 2.

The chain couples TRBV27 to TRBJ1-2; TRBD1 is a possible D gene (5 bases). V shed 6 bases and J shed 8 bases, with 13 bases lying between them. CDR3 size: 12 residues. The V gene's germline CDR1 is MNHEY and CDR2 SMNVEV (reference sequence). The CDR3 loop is CASRDLAGGYTF. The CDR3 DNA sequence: TGTGCCAGCAGGGACCTTGCAGGGGGCTACACCTTC.

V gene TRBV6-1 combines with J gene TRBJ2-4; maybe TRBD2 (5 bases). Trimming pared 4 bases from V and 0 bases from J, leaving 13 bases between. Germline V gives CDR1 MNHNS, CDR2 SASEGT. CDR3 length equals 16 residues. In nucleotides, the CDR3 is TGTGCCAGCAGTGGACGGACGGACTTAGCCAAAAACATTCAGTACTTC. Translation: CASSGRTDLAKNIQYF.

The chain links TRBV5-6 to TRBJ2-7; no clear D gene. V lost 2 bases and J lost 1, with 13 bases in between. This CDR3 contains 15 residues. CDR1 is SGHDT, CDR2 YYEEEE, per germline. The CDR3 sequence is CASSFGAQVSYEQYF. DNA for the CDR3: TGTGCCAGCAGCTTTGGTGCTCAGGTATCCTACGAGCAGTACTTC.

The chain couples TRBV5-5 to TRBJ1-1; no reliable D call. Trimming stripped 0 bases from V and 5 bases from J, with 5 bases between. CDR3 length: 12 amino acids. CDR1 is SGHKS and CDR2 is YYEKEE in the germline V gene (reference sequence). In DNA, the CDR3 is TGTGCCAGCAGCTTGGGTCCAACTGAAGCTTTCTTT. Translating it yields CASSLGPTEAFF.

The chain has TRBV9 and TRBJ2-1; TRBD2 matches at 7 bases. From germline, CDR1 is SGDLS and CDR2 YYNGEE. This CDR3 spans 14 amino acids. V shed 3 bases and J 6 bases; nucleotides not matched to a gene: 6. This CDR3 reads CASSAGGSGNEQFF. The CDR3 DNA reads TGTGCCAGCAGCGCCGGCGGGAGTGGCAATGAGCAGTTCTTC.

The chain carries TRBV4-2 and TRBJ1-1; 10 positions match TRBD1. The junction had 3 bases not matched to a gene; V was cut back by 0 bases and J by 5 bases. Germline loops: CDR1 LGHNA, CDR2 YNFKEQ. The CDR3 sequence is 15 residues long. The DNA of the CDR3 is TGTGCCAGCAGCCAAGAGGACAGGGGGTTTACTGAAGCTTTCTTT. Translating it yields CASSQEDRGFTEAFF.

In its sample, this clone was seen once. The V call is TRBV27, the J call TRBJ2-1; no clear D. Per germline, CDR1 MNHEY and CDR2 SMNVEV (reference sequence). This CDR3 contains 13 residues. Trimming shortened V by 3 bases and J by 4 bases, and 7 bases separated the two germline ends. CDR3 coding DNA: TGTGCCAGCAGTTTGACTGGATACAATGAGCAGTTCTTC. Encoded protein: CASSLTGYNEQFF.

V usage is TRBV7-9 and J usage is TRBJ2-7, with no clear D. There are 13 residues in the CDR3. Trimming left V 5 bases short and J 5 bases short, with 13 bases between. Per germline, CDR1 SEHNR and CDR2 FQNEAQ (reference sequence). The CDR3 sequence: CASSPPLADEQYF. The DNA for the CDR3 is TGTGCCAGCAGCCCCCCGCTGGCGGACGAGCAGTACTTC.